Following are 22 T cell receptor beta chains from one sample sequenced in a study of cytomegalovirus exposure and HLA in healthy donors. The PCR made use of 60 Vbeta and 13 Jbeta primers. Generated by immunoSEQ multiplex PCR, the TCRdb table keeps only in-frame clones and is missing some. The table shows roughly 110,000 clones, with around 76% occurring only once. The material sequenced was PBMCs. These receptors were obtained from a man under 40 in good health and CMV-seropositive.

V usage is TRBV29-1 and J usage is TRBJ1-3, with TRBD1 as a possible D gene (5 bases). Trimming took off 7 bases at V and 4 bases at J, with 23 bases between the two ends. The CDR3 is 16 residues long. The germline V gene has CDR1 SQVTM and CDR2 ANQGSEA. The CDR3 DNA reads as TGCAGCGCTGGCGGGGCAGGGAACGATCTCGGAAACACCATATATTTT. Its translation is CSAGGAGNDLGNTIYF.

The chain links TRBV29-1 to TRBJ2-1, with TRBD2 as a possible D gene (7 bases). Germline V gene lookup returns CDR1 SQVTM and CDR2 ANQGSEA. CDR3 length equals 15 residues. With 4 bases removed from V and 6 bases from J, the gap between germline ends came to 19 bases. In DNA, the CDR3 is TGCAGCGTTGGCGAAGGGGGGGTAGGCTCCAATGAGCAGTTCTTC. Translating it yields CSVGEGGVGSNEQFF.

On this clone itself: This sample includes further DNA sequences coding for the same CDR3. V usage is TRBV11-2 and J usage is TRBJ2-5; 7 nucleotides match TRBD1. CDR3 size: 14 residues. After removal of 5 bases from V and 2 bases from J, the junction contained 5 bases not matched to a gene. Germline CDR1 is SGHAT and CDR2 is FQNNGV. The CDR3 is CASSTGQVQETQYF. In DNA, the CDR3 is TGTGCCAGCAGCACAGGACAGGTACAAGAGACCCAGTACTTC.

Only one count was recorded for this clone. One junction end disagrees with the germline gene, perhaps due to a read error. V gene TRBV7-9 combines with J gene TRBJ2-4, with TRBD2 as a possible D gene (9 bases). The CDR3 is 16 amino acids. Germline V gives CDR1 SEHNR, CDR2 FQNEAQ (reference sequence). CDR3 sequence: CASSVGQGLAKNSQYF. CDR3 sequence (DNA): TGTGCCAGCAGCGTAGGACAGGGACTAGCCAAAAACAGTCAGTACTTC.

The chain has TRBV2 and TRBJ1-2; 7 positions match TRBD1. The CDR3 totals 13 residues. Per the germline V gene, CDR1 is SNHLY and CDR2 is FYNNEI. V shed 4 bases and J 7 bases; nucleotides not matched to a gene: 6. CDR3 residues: CASSVGTVGGYTF. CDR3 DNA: TGTGCCAGCAGTGTTGGGACAGTCGGTGGCTACACCTTC.

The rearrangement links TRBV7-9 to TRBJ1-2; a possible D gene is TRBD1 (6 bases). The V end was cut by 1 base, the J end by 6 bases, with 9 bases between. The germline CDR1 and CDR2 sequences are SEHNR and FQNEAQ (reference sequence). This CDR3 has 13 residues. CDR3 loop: CASSLETGHGYTF. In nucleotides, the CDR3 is TGTGCCAGCAGCTTAGAGACAGGCCATGGCTACACCTTC.

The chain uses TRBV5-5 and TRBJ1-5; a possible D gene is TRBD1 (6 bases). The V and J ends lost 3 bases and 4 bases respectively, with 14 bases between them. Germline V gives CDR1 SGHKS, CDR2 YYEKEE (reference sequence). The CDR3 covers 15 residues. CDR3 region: CASSYSGQLNQPQHF. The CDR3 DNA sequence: TGTGCCAGCAGCTACAGTGGACAGTTAAATCAGCCCCAGCATTTT.

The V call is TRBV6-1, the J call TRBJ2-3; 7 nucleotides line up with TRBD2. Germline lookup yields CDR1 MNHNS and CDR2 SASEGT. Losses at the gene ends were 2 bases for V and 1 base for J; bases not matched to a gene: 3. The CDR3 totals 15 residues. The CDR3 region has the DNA TGTGCCAGCAGTGAACAGGGAGGGGGCACAGATACGCAGTATTTT. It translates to CASSEQGGGTDTQYF.

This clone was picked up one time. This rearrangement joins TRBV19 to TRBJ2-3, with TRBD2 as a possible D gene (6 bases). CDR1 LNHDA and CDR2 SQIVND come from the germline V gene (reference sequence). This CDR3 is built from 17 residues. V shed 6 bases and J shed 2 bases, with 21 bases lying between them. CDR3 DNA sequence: TGTGCCAGTAGCTACGATCCCCGGGACTTTAACACAGATACGCAGTATTTT. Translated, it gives CASSYDPRDFNTDTQYF. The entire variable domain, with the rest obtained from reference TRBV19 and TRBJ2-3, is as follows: DGGITQSPKYLFRKEGQNVTLSCEQNLNHDAMYWYRQDPGQGLRLIYYSQIVNDFQKGDIAEGYSVSREKKESFPLTVTSAQKNPTAFYLCASSYDPRDFNTDTQYFGPGTRLTVL.

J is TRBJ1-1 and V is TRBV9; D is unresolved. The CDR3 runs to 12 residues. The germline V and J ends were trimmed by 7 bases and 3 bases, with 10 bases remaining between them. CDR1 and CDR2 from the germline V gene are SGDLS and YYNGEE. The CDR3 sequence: CASGDMYTEAFF. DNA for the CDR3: TGTGCCAGCGGTGACATGTACACTGAAGCTTTCTTT.

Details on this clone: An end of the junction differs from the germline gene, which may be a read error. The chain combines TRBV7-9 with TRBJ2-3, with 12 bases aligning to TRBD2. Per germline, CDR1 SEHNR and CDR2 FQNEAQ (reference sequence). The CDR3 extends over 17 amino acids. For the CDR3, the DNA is TGTTCCAGCAGCCGAAGGACTAGCGGGGTTGTTAGTGATACGCAGTATTTT. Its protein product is CSSSRRTSGVVSDTQYF.

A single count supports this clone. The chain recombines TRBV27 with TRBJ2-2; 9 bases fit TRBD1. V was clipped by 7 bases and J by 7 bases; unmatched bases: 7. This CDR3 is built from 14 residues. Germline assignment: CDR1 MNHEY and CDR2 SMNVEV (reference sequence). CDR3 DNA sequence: TGTGCCAGCAACGACAGGGGGAGGAGCGGGGAGCTGTTTTTT. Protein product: CASNDRGRSGELFF.

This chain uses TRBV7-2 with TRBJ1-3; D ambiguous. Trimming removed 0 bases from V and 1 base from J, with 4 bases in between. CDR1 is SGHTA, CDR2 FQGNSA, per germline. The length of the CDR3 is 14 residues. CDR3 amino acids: CASSLAPSGNTIYF. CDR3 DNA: TGTGCCAGCAGCTTAGCCCCGTCTGGAAACACCATATATTTT.

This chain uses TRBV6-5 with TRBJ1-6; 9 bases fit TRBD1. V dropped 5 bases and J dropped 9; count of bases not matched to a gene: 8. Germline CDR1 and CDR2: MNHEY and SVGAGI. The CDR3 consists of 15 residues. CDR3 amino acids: CASSPGTGLGSPLHF. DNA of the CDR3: TGTGCCAGCAGTCCCGGGACAGGGCTCGGTTCACCCCTCCACTTT.

The CDR3 loop is CASSDRSEQYF. The CDR3 coding sequence is TGTGCCAGCAGCGACCGGAGCGAGCAGTACTTC. The chain employs TRBV7-8 and TRBJ2-7; unclear D gene. V lost 5 bases and J lost 6, with 8 bases in between. In germline, CDR1 is SGHVS, CDR2 FQNEAQ. The CDR3 length is 11 residues.

The CDR3 here is CASSPSGTVNTEAFF. The DNA of the CDR3 is TGCGCCAGCAGTCCATCTGGGACAGTGAACACTGAAGCTTTCTTT. The rearrangement joins TRBV23-1 to TRBJ1-1, with 7 bases fitting TRBD1. TRBV23-1 has ORF status, its function being uncertain. The V segment lost 4 bases and the J segment 0 bases; nucleotides outside the gene matches: 5. The CDR3 covers 15 residues.

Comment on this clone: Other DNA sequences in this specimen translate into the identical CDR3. CDR3 sequence: CASSSLGQGNYGYTF. In nucleotides, the CDR3 is TGTGCCAGCAGTTCCCTAGGACAGGGGAACTATGGCTACACCTTC. The chain joins TRBV27 to TRBJ1-2; 9 bases are shared with TRBD1. Germline assignment: CDR1 MNHEY and CDR2 SMNVEV (reference sequence). This CDR3 spans 15 amino acids. V gave up 4 bases and J gave up 2 bases; unmatched junction bases: 5.

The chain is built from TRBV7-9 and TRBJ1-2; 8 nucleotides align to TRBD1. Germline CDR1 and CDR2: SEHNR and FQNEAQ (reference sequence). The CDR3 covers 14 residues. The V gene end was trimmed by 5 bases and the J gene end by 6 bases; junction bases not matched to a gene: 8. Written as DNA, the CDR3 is TGTGCCAGCAGCGCCCCCTCAGGGGGCAATGGCTACACCTTC. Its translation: CASSAPSGGNGYTF.

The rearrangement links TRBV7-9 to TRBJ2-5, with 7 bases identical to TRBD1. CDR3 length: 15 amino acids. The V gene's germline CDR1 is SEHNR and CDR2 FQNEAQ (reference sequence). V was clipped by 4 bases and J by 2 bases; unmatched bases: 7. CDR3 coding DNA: TGTGCCAGCAGCTCCCCGGACAGGTTTCAAGAGACCCAGTACTTC. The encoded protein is CASSSPDRFQETQYF.

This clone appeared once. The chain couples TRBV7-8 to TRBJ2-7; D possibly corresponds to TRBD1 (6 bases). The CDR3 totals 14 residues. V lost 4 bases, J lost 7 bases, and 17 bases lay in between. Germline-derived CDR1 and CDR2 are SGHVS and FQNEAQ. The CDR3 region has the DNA TGTGCCAGCAGCTCATCCGGGACAACTCGGGAGCAGTACTTC. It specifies CASSSSGTTREQYF.

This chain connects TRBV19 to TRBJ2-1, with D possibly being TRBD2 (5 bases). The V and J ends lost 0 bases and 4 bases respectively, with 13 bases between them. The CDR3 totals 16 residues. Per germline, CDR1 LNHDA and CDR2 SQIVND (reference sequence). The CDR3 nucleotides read TGTGCCAGTAGTATAGAGGGCGGGCCGGGGTACAATGAGCAGTTCTTC. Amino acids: CASSIEGGPGYNEQFF.

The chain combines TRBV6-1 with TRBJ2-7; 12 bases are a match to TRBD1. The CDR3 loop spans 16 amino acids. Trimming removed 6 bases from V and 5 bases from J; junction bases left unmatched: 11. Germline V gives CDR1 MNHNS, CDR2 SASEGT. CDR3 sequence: CASRELPGQGAHEQYF. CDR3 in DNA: TGTGCCAGCAGAGAACTTCCGGGACAGGGGGCTCACGAGCAGTACTTC.